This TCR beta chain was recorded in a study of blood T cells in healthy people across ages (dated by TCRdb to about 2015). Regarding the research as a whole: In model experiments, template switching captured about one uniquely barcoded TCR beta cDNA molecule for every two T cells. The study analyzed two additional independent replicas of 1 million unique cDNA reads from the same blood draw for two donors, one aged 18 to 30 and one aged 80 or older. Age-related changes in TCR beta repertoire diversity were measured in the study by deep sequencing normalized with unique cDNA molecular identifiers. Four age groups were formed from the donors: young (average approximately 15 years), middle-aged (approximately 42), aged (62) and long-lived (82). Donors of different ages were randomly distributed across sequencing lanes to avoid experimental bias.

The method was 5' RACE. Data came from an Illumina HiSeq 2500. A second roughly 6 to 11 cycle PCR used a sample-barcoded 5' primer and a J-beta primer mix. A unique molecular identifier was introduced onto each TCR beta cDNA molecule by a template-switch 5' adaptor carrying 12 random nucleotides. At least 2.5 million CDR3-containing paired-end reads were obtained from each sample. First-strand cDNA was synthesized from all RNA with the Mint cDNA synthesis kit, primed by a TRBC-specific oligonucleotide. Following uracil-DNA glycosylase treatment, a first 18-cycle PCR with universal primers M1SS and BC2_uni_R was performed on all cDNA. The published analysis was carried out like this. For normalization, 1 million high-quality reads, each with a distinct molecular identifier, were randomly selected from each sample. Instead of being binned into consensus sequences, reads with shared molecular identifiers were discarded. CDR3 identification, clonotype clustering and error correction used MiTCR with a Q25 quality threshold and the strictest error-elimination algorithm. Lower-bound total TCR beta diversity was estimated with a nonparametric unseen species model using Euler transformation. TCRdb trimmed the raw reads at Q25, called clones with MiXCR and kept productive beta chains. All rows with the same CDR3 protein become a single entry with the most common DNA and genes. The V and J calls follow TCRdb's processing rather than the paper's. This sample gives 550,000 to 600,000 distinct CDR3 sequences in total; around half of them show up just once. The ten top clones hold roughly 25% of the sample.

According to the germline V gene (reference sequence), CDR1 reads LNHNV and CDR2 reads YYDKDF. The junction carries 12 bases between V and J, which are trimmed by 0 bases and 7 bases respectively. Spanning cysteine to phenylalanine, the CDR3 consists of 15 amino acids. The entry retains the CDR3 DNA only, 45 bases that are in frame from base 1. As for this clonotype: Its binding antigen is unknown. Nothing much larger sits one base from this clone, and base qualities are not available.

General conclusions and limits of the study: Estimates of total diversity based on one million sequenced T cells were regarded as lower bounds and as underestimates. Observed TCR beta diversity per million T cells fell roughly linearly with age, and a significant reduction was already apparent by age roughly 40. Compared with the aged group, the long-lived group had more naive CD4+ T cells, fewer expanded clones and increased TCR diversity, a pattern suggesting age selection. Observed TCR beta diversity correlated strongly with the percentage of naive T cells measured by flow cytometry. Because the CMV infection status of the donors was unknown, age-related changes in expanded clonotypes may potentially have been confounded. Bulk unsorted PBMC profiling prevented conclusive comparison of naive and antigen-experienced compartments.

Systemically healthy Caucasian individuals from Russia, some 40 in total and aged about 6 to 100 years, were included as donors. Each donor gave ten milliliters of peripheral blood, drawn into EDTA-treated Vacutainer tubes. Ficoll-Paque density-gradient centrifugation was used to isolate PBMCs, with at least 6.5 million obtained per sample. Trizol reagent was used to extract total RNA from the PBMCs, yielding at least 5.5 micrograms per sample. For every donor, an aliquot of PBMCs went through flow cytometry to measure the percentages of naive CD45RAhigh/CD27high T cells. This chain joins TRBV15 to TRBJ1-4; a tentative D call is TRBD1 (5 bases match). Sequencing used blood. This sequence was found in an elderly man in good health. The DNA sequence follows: TGTGCCACCAGCAGAGATGGGGGTCCCAGTGAAAAACTGTTTTTT. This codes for CATSRDGGPSEKLFF. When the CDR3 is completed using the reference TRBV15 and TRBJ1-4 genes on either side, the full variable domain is DAMVIQNPRYQVTQFGKPVTLSCSQTLNHNVMYWYQQKSSQAPKLLFHYYDKDFNNEADTPDNFQSRRPNTSFCFLDIRSPGLGDTAMYLCATSRDGGPSEKLFFGSGTQLSVL.